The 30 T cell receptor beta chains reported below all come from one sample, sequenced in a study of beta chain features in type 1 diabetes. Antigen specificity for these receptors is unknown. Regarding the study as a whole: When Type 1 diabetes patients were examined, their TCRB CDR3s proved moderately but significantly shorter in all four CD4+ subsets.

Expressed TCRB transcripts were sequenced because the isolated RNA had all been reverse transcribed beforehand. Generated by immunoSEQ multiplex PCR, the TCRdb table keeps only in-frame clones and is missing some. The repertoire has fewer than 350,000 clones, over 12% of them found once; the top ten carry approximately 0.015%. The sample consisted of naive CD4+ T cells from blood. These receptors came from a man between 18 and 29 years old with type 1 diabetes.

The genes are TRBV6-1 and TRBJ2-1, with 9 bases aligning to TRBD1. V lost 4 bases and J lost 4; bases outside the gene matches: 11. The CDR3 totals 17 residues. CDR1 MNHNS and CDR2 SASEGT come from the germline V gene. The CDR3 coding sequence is TGTGCCAGCAGTGCCGCCGGGACAGGGAGGAGGTACAATGAGCAGTTCTTC. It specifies CASSAAGTGRRYNEQFF.

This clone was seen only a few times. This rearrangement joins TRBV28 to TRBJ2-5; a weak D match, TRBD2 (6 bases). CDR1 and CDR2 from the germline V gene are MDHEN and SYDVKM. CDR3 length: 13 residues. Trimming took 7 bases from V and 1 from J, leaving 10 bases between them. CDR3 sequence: CASTGTPQETQYF. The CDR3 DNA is TGTGCCAGCACCGGGACTCCCCAAGAGACCCAGTACTTC.

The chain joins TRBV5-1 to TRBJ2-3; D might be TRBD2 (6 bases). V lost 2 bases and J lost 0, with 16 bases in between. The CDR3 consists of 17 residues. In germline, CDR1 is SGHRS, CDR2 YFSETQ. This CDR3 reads CASSFQAPRDSTDTQYF. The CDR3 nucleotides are TGCGCCAGCAGCTTCCAGGCCCCGCGGGATAGCACAGATACGCAGTATTTT.

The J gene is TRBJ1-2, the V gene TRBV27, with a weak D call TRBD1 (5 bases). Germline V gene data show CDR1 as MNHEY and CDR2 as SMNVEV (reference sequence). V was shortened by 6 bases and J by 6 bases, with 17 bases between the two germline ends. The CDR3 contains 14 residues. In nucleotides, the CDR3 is TGTGCCAGCAGATCCGTCGGGGGTGTAGATGGCTACACCTTC. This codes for CASRSVGGVDGYTF.

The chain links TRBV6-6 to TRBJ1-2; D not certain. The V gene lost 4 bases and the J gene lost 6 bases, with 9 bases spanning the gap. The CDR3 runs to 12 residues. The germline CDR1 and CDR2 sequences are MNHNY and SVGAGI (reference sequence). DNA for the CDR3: TGTGCCAGCAGTTTTGGGCTGGATGGCTACACCTTC. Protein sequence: CASSFGLDGYTF.

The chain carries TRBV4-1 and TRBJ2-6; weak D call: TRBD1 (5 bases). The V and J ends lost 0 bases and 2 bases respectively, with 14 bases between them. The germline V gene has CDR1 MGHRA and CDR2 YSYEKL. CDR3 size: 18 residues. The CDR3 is CASSQDQGWATGANVLTF. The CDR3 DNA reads TGCGCCAGCAGCCAAGATCAGGGTTGGGCTACTGGGGCCAACGTCCTGACTTTC.

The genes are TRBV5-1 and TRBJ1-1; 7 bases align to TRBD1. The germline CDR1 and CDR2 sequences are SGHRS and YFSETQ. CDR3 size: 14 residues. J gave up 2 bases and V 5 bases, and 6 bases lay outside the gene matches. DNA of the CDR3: TGCGCCAGCAGGTTCCGGGACAGCAACACTGAAGCTTTCTTT. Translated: CASRFRDSNTEAFF.

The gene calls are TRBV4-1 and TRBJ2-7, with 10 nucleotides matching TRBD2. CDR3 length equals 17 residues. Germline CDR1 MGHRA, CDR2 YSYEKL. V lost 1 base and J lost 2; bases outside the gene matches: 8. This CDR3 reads CASSQGPQREGPYEQYF. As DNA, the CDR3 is TGCGCCAGCAGCCAAGGGCCCCAGCGGGAGGGCCCCTACGAGCAGTACTTC.

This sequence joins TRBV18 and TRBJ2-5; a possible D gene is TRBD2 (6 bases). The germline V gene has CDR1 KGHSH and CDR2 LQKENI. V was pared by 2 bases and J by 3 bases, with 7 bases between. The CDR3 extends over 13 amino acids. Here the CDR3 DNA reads TGTGCCAGCTCACCAGGAGGGAAAGAGACCCAGTACTTC. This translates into CASSPGGKETQYF.

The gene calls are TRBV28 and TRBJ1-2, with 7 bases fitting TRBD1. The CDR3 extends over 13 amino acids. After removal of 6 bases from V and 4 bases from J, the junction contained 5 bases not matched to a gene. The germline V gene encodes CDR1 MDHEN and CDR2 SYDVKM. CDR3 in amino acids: CASRTGQTYGYTF. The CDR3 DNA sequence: TGTGCCAGCAGGACGGGACAGACCTATGGCTACACCTTC.

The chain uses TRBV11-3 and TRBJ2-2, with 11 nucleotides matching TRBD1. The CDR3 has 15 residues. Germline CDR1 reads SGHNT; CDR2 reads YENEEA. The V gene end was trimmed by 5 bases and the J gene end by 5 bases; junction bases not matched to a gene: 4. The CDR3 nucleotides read TGTGCCAGCAGCGCCCGGGACAGGGGGACCGGGGAGCTGTTTTTT. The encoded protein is CASSARDRGTGELFF. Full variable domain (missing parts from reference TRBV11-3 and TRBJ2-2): EAGVVQSPRYKIIEKKQPVAFWCNPISGHNTLYWYLQNLGQGPELLIRYENEEAVDDSQLPKDRFSAERLKGVDSTLKIQPAELGDSAVYLCASSARDRGTGELFFGEGSRLTVL.

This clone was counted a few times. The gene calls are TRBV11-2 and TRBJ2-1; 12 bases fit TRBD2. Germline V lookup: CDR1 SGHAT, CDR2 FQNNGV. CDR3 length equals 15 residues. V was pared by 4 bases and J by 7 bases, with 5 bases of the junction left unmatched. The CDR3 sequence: CASSSRLAGVNEQFF. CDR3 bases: TGTGCCAGCAGCTCCAGACTAGCGGGGGTGAATGAGCAGTTCTTC.

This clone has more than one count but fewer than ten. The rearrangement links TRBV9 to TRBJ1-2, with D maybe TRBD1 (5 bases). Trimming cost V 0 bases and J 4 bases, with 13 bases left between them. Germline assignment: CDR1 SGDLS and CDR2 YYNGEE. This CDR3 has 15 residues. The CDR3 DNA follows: TGTGCCAGCAGCGTAGACGCAGGGTCAACCTATGGCTACACCTTC. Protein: CASSVDAGSTYGYTF.

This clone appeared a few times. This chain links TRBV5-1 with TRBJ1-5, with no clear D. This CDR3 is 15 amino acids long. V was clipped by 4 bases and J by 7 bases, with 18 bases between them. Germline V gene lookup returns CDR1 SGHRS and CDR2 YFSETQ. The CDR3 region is CASSLGYGVEQPQHF. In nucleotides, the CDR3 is TGCGCCAGCAGCCTAGGCTACGGGGTAGAACAGCCCCAGCATTTT.

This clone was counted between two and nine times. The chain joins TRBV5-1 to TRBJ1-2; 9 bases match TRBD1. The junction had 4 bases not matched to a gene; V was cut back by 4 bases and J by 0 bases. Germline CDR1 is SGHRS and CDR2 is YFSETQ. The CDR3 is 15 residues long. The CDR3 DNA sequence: TGCGCCAGCAGCCCCGGGACAGGGCCTAACTATGGCTACACCTTC. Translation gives CASSPGTGPNYGYTF. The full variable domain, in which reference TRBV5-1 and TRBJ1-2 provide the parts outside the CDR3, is KAGVTQTPRYLIKTRGQQVTLSCSPISGHRSVSWYQQTPGQGLQFLFEYFSETQRNKGNFPGRFSGRQFSNSRSEMNVSTLELGDSALYLCASSPGTGPNYGYTFGSGTRLTVV.

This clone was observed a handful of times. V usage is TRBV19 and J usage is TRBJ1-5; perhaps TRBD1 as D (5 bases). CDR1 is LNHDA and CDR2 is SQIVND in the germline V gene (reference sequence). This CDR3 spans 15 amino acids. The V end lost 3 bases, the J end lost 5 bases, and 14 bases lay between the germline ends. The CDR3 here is CASSINPRGDQPQHF. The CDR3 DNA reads TGTGCCAGTAGTATCAACCCAAGGGGTGATCAGCCCCAGCATTTT.

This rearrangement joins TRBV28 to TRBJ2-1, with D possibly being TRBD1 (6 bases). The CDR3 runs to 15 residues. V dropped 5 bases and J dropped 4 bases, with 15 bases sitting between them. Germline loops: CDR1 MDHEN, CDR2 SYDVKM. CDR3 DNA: TGTGCCAGCAGTGGCGCAGGGGCGGGTTACAATGAGCAGTTCTTC. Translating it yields CASSGAGAGYNEQFF.

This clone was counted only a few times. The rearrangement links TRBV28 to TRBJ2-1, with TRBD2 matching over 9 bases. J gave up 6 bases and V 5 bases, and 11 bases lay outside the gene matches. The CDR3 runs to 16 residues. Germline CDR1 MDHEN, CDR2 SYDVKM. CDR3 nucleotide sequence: TGTGCCAGCAGTAGCTTGGGGCGGGGGGGCCTCAATGAGCAGTTCTTC. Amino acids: CASSSLGRGGLNEQFF. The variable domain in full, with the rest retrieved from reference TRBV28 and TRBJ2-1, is DVKVTQSSRYLVKRTGEKVFLECVQDMDHENMFWYRQDPGLGLRLIYFSYDVKMKEKGDIPEGYSVSREKKERFSLILESASTNQTSMYLCASSSLGRGGLNEQFFGPGTRLTVL.

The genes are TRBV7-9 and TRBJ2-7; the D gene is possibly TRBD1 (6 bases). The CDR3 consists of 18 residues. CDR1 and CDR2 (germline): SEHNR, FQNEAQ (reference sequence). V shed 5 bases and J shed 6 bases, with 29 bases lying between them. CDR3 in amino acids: CASSRAVGKGQFNGEQYF. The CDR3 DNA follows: TGTGCCAGCAGCCGAGCTGTGGGGAAGGGACAATTCAACGGCGAGCAGTACTTC. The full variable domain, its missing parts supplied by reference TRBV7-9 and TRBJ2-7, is DTGVSQNPRHKITKRGQNVTFRCDPISEHNRLYWYRQTLGQGPEFLTYFQNEAQLEKSRLLSDRFSAERPKGSFSTLEIQRTEQGDSAMYLCASSRAVGKGQFNGEQYFGPGTRLTVT.

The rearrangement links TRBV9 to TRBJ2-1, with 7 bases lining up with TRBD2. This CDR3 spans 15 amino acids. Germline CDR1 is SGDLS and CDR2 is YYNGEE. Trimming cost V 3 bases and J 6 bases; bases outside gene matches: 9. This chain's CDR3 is CASSAGGGGGNEQFF. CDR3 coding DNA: TGTGCCAGCAGCGCTGGGGGGGGTGGCGGCAATGAGCAGTTCTTC. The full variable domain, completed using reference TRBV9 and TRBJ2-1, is DSGVTQTPKHLITATGQRVTLRCSPRSGDLSVYWYQQSLDQGLQFLIQYYNGEERAKGNILERFSAQQFPDLHSELNLSSLELGDSALYFCASSAGGGGGNEQFFGPGTRLTVL.

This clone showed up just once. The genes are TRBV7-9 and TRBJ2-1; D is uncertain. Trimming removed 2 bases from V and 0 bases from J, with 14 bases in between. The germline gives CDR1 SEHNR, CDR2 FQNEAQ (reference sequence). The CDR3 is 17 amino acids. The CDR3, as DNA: TGTGCCAGCAGCTTACCGCCAGGCCGTTACTCCTACAATGAGCAGTTCTTC. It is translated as CASSLPPGRYSYNEQFF.

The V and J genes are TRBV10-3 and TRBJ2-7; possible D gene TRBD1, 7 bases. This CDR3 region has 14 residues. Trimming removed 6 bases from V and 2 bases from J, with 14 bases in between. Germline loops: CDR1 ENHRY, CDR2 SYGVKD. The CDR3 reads CAIRGGQNTYEQYF. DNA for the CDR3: TGTGCCATCAGGGGGGGACAGAACACCTACGAGCAGTACTTC.

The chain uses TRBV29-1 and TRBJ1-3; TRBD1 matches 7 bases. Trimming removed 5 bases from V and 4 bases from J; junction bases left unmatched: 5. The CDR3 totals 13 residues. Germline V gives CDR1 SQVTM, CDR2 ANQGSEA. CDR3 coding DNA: TGCAGCGTTTACCCGGACAGGGGAAACACCATATATTTT. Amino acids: CSVYPDRGNTIYF.

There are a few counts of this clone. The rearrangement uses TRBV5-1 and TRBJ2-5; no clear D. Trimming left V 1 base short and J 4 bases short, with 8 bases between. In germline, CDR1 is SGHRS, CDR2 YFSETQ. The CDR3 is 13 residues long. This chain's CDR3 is CASSLNIRETQYF. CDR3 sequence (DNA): TGCGCCAGCAGCTTGAACATCAGAGAGACCCAGTACTTC.

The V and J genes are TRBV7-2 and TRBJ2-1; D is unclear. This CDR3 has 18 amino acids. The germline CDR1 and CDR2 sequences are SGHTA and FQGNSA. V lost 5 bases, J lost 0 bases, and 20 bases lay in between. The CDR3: CASSLAPRRGSSYNEQFF. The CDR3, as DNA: TGTGCCAGCAGCCTGGCTCCTAGGAGAGGTAGCTCCTACAATGAGCAGTTCTTC.

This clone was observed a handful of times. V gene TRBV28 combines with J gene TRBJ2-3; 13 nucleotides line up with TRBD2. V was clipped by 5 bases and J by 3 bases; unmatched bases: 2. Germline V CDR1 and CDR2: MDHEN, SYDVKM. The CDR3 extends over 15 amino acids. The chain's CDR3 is CASSGLAGETDTQYF. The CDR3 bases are TGTGCCAGCAGTGGACTAGCGGGAGAGACAGATACGCAGTATTTT.

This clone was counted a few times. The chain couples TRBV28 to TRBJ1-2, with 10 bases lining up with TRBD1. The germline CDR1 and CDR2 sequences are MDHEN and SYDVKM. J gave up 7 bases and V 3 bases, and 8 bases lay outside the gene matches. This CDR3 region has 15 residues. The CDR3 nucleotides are TGTGCCAGCAGTTTCACCAGACAGGGGGCCTCTGGCTACACCTTC. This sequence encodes CASSFTRQGASGYTF.

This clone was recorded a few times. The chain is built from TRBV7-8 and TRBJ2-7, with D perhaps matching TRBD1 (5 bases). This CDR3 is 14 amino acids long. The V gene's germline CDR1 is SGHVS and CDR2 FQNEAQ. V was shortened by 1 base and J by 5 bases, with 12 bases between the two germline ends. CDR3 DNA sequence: TGTGCCAGCAGCTTAGGGCAGGGTCATAACGAGCAGTACTTC. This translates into CASSLGQGHNEQYF.

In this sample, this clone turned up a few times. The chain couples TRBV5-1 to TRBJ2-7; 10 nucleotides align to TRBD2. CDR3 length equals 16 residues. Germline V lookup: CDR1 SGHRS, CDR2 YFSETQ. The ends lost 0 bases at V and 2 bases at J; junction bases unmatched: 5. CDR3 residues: CASSLGLAGRPYEQYF. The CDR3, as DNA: TGCGCCAGCAGCTTGGGACTAGCGGGTAGACCCTACGAGCAGTACTTC.

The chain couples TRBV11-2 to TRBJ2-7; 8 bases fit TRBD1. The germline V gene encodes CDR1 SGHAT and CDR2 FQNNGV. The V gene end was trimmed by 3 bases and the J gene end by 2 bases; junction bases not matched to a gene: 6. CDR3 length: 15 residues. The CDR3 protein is CASSFGRTGPYEQYF. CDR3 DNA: TGTGCCAGCAGCTTTGGTCGGACAGGGCCCTACGAGCAGTACTTC.